The 21 T cell receptor beta chains given below trace back to one sample, sequenced in a study of blood T cell repertoires in COVID-19. Some clones are missing from TCRdb's copy, which holds only in-frame ones; the method was immunoSEQ multiplex PCR. The sample holds 120,000 or so clones, approximately 70% seen once. Sequencing was carried out using peripheral blood. All receptors derive from a human donor with acute or convalescent COVID-19. The donor label of this sample is uncertain.

This chain uses TRBV18 with TRBJ2-7; a possible D gene is TRBD2 (7 bases). The CDR3 length is 15 residues. V lost 1 base to trimming and J lost 3 bases, with 13 bases between them. Germline V lookup: CDR1 KGHSH, CDR2 LQKENI. The CDR3 DNA reads as TGTGCCAGCTCACCACGGGGGGGCGGACTCTACGAGCAGTACTTC. It codes for CASSPRGGGLYEQYF.

This chain uses TRBV6-5 with TRBJ2-7, with TRBD1 identical over 7 bases. CDR1 and CDR2 (germline): MNHEY, SVGAGI. This CDR3 spans 15 amino acids. Losses at the gene ends were 6 bases for V and 2 bases for J; bases not matched to a gene: 10. For the CDR3, the DNA is TGTGCCAGCAGACCTGACAGGGCGATTCCCTACGAGCAGTACGTC. This codes for CASRPDRAIPYEQYV.

The rearrangement links TRBV19 to TRBJ1-2, with D possibly matching TRBD1 (5 bases). CDR1 LNHDA and CDR2 SQIVND come from the germline V gene (reference sequence). Trimming cost V 9 bases and J 6 bases, with 14 bases left between them. The CDR3 extends over 12 amino acids. In DNA, the CDR3 is TGTGCCAGCACGGAGGGGAGGGATGGCTACACCTTC. This sequence encodes CASTEGRDGYTF.

This clone was seen a handful of times. The same CDR3 arises from other DNA sequences in this sample as well. The genes are TRBV5-6 and TRBJ1-5; D call uncertain. This CDR3 contains 14 residues. CDR1 is SGHDT, CDR2 YYEEEE, per germline. V lost 0 bases to trimming and J lost 3 bases, with 7 bases between them. CDR3 residues: CASSLGRVNQPQHF. CDR3 nucleotides: TGTGCCAGCAGCTTGGGGAGGGTCAATCAGCCCCAGCATTTT.

This clone has just a few counts. The rearrangement uses TRBV29-1 and TRBJ1-1, with D tentatively TRBD1 (5 bases). Germline assignment: CDR1 SQVTM and CDR2 ANQGSEA. The CDR3 runs 13 residues. V was cut by 7 bases and J by 4 bases, with 16 bases left in between. CDR3 nucleotides: TGCAGCGCCTCAATCAGGGATGGCACTGAAGCTTTCTTT. As protein: CSASIRDGTEAFF.

The J gene is TRBJ2-7, the V gene TRBV27; possibly TRBD2 for D (5 bases). The CDR3 totals 16 residues. Germline CDR1 is MNHEY and CDR2 is SMNVEV (reference sequence). V lost 2 bases and J lost 2, with 16 bases in between. The CDR3 DNA reads as TGTGCCAGCAGTTTAAGTGCACTATCTAGCACCTACGAGCAGTACTTC. This sequence encodes CASSLSALSSTYEQYF.

The rearrangement links TRBV5-1 to TRBJ2-5, with TRBD1 matching over 7 bases. The V gene end was trimmed by 2 bases and the J gene end by 3 bases; junction bases not matched to a gene: 7. CDR3 length: 15 amino acids. Germline CDR1 reads SGHRS; CDR2 reads YFSETQ. The CDR3 region has the DNA TGCGCCAGCAGCTTTTCTCCGGGGACAGAAGAGACCCAGTACTTC. Amino acid sequence: CASSFSPGTEETQYF.

This clone has only one observation. This chain connects TRBV27 to TRBJ1-1; 12 bases agree with TRBD1. J was trimmed by 0 bases and V by 4 bases; bases with no gene match: 15. The CDR3 spans 20 residues. From germline, CDR1 is MNHEY and CDR2 SMNVEV (reference sequence). CDR3 amino acids: CASSSTRDRGRWGMNTEAFF. The CDR3 region has the DNA TGTGCCAGCAGTTCAACTCGGGACAGGGGGCGCTGGGGAATGAACACTGAAGCTTTCTTT.

The chain employs TRBV28 and TRBJ2-7; TRBD1 matches 9 bases. Germline CDR1 is MDHEN and CDR2 is SYDVKM. The CDR3 loop spans 16 amino acids. The ends lost 2 bases at V and 4 bases at J; junction bases unmatched: 9. CDR3 region: CASSLVTGGRVYEQYV. CDR3 coding DNA: TGTGCCAGCAGTTTAGTGACAGGGGGAAGGGTGTACGAGCAGTACGTC.

This clone was recorded at least ten times. The chain joins TRBV9 to TRBJ1-2, with D perhaps matching TRBD1 (5 bases). The length of the CDR3 is 15 residues. V lost 3 bases and J lost 8, with 20 bases in between. CDR1 is SGDLS and CDR2 is YYNGEE in the germline V gene. DNA of the CDR3: TGTGCCAGCAGCGCGGGTTCTGGGGCAGGCTTAGGCTACACCTTC. This codes for CASSAGSGAGLGYTF. Based on the CDR3 plus reference TRBV9 and TRBJ1-2, the full variable domain is DSGVTQTPKHLITATGQRVTLRCSPRSGDLSVYWYQQSLDQGLQFLIQYYNGEERAKGNILERFSAQQFPDLHSELNLSSLELGDSALYFCASSAGSGAGLGYTFGSGTRLTVV.

The rearrangement joins TRBV5-1 to TRBJ1-2; the match to TRBD1 covers 7 bases. Germline trimming cut 4 bases from V and 3 bases from J; bases unmatched to any gene: 12. The CDR3 sequence is 16 residues long. Germline CDR1 reads SGHRS; CDR2 reads YFSETQ. The CDR3 is CASSQGGAANDYGYTF. The CDR3, as DNA: TGCGCCAGCAGCCAGGGGGGCGCGGCTAATGACTATGGCTACACCTTC.

This chain uses TRBV13 with TRBJ2-7; 9 nucleotides line up with TRBD1. The CDR3 consists of 14 residues. Looked up from germline, CDR1 is PRHDT and CDR2 is FYEKMQ (reference sequence). The V gene end was trimmed by 0 bases and the J gene end by 5 bases; junction bases not matched to a gene: 2. For the CDR3, the DNA is TGTGCCAGCAGCTTAGGCGGGACAGGGCACGAGCAGTACGTC. Translating gives CASSLGGTGHEQYV.

The J gene is TRBJ2-7, the V gene TRBV12-5, with 10 positions matching TRBD1. In germline, CDR1 is LGHNT, CDR2 FRNRAP. The CDR3 loop spans 14 amino acids. V lost 4 bases and J lost 2; bases outside the gene matches: 2. The CDR3 protein is CASGSGQGPYEQYF. CDR3 DNA sequence: TGTGCTAGTGGTTCGGGACAGGGGCCCTACGAGCAGTACTTC. Looking up the rest from reference TRBV12-5 and TRBJ2-7 gives the full variable domain: DARVTQTPRHKVTEMGQEVTMRCQPILGHNTVFWYRQTMMQGLELLAYFRNRAPLDDSGMPKDRFSAEMPDATLATLKIQPSEPRDSAVYFCASGSGQGPYEQYFGPGTRLTVT.

The chain carries TRBV10-3 and TRBJ2-1; D is perhaps TRBD2 (6 bases). This CDR3 is 16 amino acids long. Germline V gene sequence: CDR1 ENHRY, CDR2 SYGVKD. V shed 0 bases and J shed 7 bases, with 16 bases lying between them. The CDR3 spells CAISESGAGTRNEQFF. Written as DNA, the CDR3 is TGTGCCATCAGTGAGTCGGGAGCGGGCACGAGAAATGAGCAGTTCTTC.

This sequence joins TRBV2 and TRBJ1-2; 7 bases line up with TRBD1. The V segment lost 6 bases and the J segment 0 bases; nucleotides outside the gene matches: 7. The CDR3 contains 15 residues. Germline V CDR1 and CDR2: SNHLY, FYNNEI. The CDR3 spells CASRTTRGTNYGYTF. The CDR3 DNA follows: TGTGCCAGCAGAACGACCAGGGGGACTAACTATGGCTACACCTTC.

The rearrangement joins TRBV12-3 or TRBV12-4 to TRBJ2-7; 9 bases line up with TRBD1. The CDR3 has 13 amino acids. The V segment lost 5 bases and the J segment 5 bases; nucleotides outside the gene matches: 4. CDR3 in DNA: TGTGCCAGCAGTAACAGGGGGCTCCACGAGCAGTACGTC. It specifies CASSNRGLHEQYV.

The chain joins TRBV7-2 to TRBJ2-5, with TRBD1 identical over 7 bases. CDR1 SGHTA and CDR2 FQGNSA come from the germline V gene. With 4 bases clipped from V and 5 bases from J, the junction kept 7 bases outside the gene matches. This CDR3 spans 14 amino acids. This CDR3 is CASSSRTGLETQYF. The CDR3 DNA reads as TGTGCCAGCAGCTCTCGGACAGGCTTGGAGACCCAGTACTTC.

The V gene is TRBV7-3, the J gene TRBJ2-3; 10 positions agree with TRBD2. Germline CDR1 SGHTA, CDR2 FQGTGA. The CDR3 totals 16 residues. With V trimmed by 2 bases and J by 4 bases, 6 bases remained unmatched. CDR3 DNA: TGTGCCAGCAGCTTATTGAGCGGGGGGGCCCCAGATACGCAGTATTTT. It codes for CASSLLSGGAPDTQYF.

In this sample, this clone turned up many times. CDR3 in amino acids: CASSLRQDNSPLHF. The CDR3 DNA reads TGTGCCAGCAGCCTTCGACAGGATAATTCACCCCTCCACTTT. This sequence joins TRBV7-9 and TRBJ1-6; D is perhaps TRBD1 (6 bases). There are 14 residues in the CDR3. The V end was cut by 5 bases, the J end by 5 bases, with 10 bases between. The V gene's germline CDR1 is SEHNR and CDR2 FQNEAQ (reference sequence).

There are a few counts of this clone. The rearrangement joins TRBV5-4 to TRBJ1-1; 7 bases agree with TRBD1. The germline V gene encodes CDR1 SGHNT and CDR2 YYREEE (reference sequence). This CDR3 spans 13 amino acids. V dropped 2 bases and J dropped 6; count of bases not matched to a gene: 4. The CDR3 is CASSFTGAAEAFF. The CDR3 DNA sequence: TGTGCCAGCAGCTTTACAGGGGCCGCTGAAGCTTTCTTT.

The chain uses TRBV28 and TRBJ1-2, with 7 bases that match TRBD1. Germline V gene data show CDR1 as MDHEN and CDR2 as SYDVKM. The CDR3 extends over 13 amino acids. V was clipped by 7 bases and J by 1 base; unmatched bases: 3. The CDR3 spells CASTGGFNYGYTF. The CDR3 nucleotides read TGTGCCAGCACAGGGGGATTTAACTATGGCTACACCTTC.